What follows are 11 T cell receptor beta chains derived from one specimen sequenced in a study of blood T cell repertoires in COVID-19. TCRdb keeps only in-frame clones here, not all; method: immunoSEQ multiplex PCR. In the table there are roughly 370,000 clones, around nine tenths of which are singletons. The sequenced material came from PBMCs or T cells enriched from blood (not recorded which). Receptors were obtained from a woman aged 45-59 years who had recovered from COVID-19.

Only a few counts were recorded for this clone. The gene calls are TRBV4-1 and TRBJ1-1; 8 bases are a match to TRBD1. The CDR3 loop spans 17 amino acids. Germline V gene lookup returns CDR1 MGHRA and CDR2 YSYEKL. V gave up 0 bases and J gave up 4 bases; unmatched junction bases: 10. The CDR3, as DNA: TGCGCCAGCAGCCAAGATCTGACAGGGGCGGGATTCACTGAAGCTTTCTTT. Amino acid sequence: CASSQDLTGAGFTEAFF.

The chain couples TRBV3-1 (or the pseudogene TRBV3-2) to TRBJ2-6; 8 bases fit TRBD1. Germline CDR1 and CDR2: LGHDT and YNNKEL (reference sequence). V lost 1 base, J lost 0 bases, and 2 bases stayed unmatched. The CDR3 totals 17 residues. The CDR3 DNA reads TGTGCCAGCAGCCAAGGGACAGGGAACTCTGGGGCCAACGTCCTGACTTTC. Its translation is CASSQGTGNSGANVLTF.

The V call is TRBV3-1 (or the pseudogene TRBV3-2), the J call TRBJ2-1; TRBD2 matches 8 bases. This CDR3 is built from 15 residues. After removal of 7 bases from V and 8 bases from J, the junction contained 13 bases not matched to a gene. The germline V gene has CDR1 LGHDT and CDR2 YNNKEL (reference sequence). CDR3 residues: CASTSWGRGGHEQFF. The CDR3, as DNA: TGTGCCAGCACCTCTTGGGGTCGGGGGGGCCATGAGCAGTTCTTC.

This clone was observed a single time. The genes are TRBV7-9 and TRBJ1-1; 7 bases are a match to TRBD1. This CDR3 contains 15 residues. The germline CDR1 and CDR2 sequences are SEHNR and FQNEAQ (reference sequence). Trimming cost V 5 bases and J 0 bases; bases outside gene matches: 6. The CDR3 region has the DNA TGTGCCAGCAGCCCGGTACAGGGGCTGAACACTGAAGCTTTCTTT. It specifies CASSPVQGLNTEAFF.

The gene calls are TRBV30 and TRBJ2-5; 8 bases fit TRBD1. From germline, CDR1 is GTSNPN and CDR2 SVGIG (reference sequence). V dropped 4 bases and J dropped 5; count of bases not matched to a gene: 12. The CDR3 is made up of 15 amino acids. The CDR3 DNA reads as TGTGCCTGGAAAAACCCCCGGACAGGGTGGGAGACCCAGTACTTC. Translation: CAWKNPRTGWETQYF.

The chain couples TRBV7-9 to TRBJ2-6; 10 nucleotides line up with TRBD1. J lost 0 bases, V lost 6 bases, and 5 bases had no gene match. In germline, CDR1 is SEHNR, CDR2 FQNEAQ (reference sequence). The CDR3 totals 17 residues. CDR3 amino acids: CASRGTGAGSGANVLTF. The CDR3 DNA reads TGTGCCAGCAGGGGGACAGGGGCTGGCTCTGGGGCCAACGTCCTGACTTTC.

V gene TRBV9 combines with J gene TRBJ1-2; D is unclear. CDR1 and CDR2 from the germline V gene are SGDLS and YYNGEE. V gave up 3 bases and J gave up 4 bases, with 19 bases separating them. The length of the CDR3 is 16 residues. CDR3 residues: CASSATVTSFAYGYTF. The CDR3 coding sequence is TGTGCCAGCAGCGCCACAGTGACCTCGTTCGCCTATGGCTACACCTTC.

The chain uses TRBV19 and TRBJ1-2, with a possible D match to TRBD1 (5 bases). CDR1 and CDR2 (germline): LNHDA, SQIVND (reference sequence). The CDR3 totals 16 residues. The germline V and J ends were trimmed by 3 bases and 1 base, with 15 bases remaining between them. Here the CDR3 DNA reads TGTGCCAGTAGTATCGGGAGGGACGCCCATAACTATGGCTACACCTTC. This codes for CASSIGRDAHNYGYTF. The full variable domain, its missing parts supplied by reference TRBV19 and TRBJ1-2, is DGGITQSPKYLFRKEGQNVTLSCEQNLNHDAMYWYRQDPGQGLRLIYYSQIVNDFQKGDIAEGYSVSREKKESFPLTVTSAQKNPTAFYLCASSIGRDAHNYGYTFGSGTRLTVV.

The chain has TRBV4-3 and TRBJ2-2; 9 bases fit TRBD2. The V segment lost 4 bases and the J segment 2 bases; nucleotides outside the gene matches: 17. Germline V gene sequence: CDR1 LGHNA, CDR2 YSLEER. This CDR3 spans 20 amino acids. CDR3: CASSPYSASGELINTGELFF. In DNA, the CDR3 is TGCGCCAGCAGCCCTTATTCTGCTAGCGGGGAGTTGATCAACACCGGGGAGCTGTTTTTT.

The chain combines TRBV10-3 with TRBJ2-7; maybe TRBD1 (7 bases). Germline V gene lookup returns CDR1 ENHRY and CDR2 SYGVKD. V lost 5 bases to trimming and J lost 5 bases, with 16 bases between them. This CDR3 is built from 14 residues. Here the CDR3 reads CAISPNRGTDEQYF. The CDR3 coding sequence is TGTGCCATCAGTCCCAATCGGGGGACAGACGAGCAGTACTTC.

This clone has just a few counts. The V call is TRBV7-9, the J call TRBJ2-2; perhaps TRBD1 as D (5 bases). The CDR3 consists of 17 residues. Germline V lookup: CDR1 SEHNR, CDR2 FQNEAQ (reference sequence). The germline V and J ends were trimmed by 2 bases and 0 bases, with 13 bases remaining between them. The CDR3 is CASSLYRQFANTGELFF. DNA for the CDR3: TGTGCCAGCAGCTTATACAGACAGTTCGCGAACACCGGGGAGCTGTTTTTT.